What follows describes a single TCR beta chain. Its antigen is not known. This specimen comes from a study of shared clonotypes between healthy human individuals. Study-level findings and limits: It was anticipated that sequencing depth would influence how many clonotypes donors shared.

The CDR3 consists of 13 residues. V lost 1 base and J lost 3, with 9 bases in between. The V gene's germline CDR1 is GTSNPN and CDR2 SVGIG (reference sequence). Assay used: immunoSEQ multiplex PCR; TCRdb lists only in-frame clones, some missing. This table holds around 1 million clones, about 80% found once. Donors, healthy HIV-negative adults, lacked recent acute infections or vaccinations. The receptor was isolated from a man aged 18 to 30 in good health. The chain employs TRBV30 and TRBJ2-5; D call uncertain. Sequencing was performed on memory CD4+ T cells sorted from blood. Sample subset: CD45RA-negative fraction. The CDR3 reads CAWSGGFKETQYF. The CDR3 DNA reads as TGTGCCTGGAGTGGTGGGTTTAAAGAGACCCAGTACTTC.